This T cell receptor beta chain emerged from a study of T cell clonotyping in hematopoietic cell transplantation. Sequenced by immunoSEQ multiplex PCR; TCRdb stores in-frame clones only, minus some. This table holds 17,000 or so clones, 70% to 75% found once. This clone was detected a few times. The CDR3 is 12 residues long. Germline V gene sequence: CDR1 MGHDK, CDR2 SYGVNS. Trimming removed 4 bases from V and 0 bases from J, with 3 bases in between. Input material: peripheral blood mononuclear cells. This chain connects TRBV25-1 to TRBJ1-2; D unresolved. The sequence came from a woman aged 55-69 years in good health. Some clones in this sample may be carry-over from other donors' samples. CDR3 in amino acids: CASSAANYGYTF. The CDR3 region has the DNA TGTGCCAGCAGTGCAGCTAACTATGGCTACACCTTC.